One sample yielded the 20 T cell receptor beta chains listed below, sequenced in a study of Graves' ophthalmopathy and Graves' hyperthyroidism. Using RNA transcripts, the TCR beta CDR3 regions were amplified. Second-round multiplex PCR came after a first-round RT-PCR that employed HTBI primers. TCRdb re-analysed the multiplex PCR reads in MiXCR, keeping a single row per CDR3 protein. The profile covers roughly 1.1 million distinct CDR3 sequences, with about 38% appearing a single time and approximately 12% taken by the ten largest. Source material: peripheral blood or thyroid tissue (not recorded which). Receptors were obtained from an adult man with Graves' hyperthyroidism.

This clonotype showed up many times. This chain links TRBV14 with TRBJ1-1; the D gene is possibly TRBD1 (5 bases). Germline CDR1 SGHDN, CDR2 FVKESK. Trimming took off 5 bases at V and 5 bases at J, with 12 bases between the two ends. The CDR3 is 13 amino acids. CDR3 bases: TGTGCCAGCAGCTGGGGACTGAGGACTGAAGCTTTCTTT. It codes for CASSWGLRTEAFF.

The chain has TRBV15 and TRBJ1-5; a possible D gene is TRBD1 (6 bases). Germline V lookup: CDR1 LNHNV, CDR2 YYDKDF (reference sequence). Between the trimmed V and J ends, which lost 9 bases and 6 bases, there was a span of 24 bases. This CDR3 is built from 16 residues. In DNA form, the CDR3 reads TGTGCCACTAGCGGAGATCCGGGGGCAGTTTTTCAGCCCCAGCATTTT. Translation gives CATSGDPGAVFQPQHF.

There are a few counts of this clonotype. The chain combines TRBV20-1 with TRBJ1-5; tentatively, D is TRBD1 (5 bases). Trimming took off 0 bases at V and 7 bases at J, with 16 bases between the two ends. This CDR3 is 15 amino acids long. Germline V gene lookup returns CDR1 DFQATT and CDR2 SNEGSKA (reference sequence). Here the CDR3 reads CSARDMGVYGQPQHF. Here the CDR3 DNA reads TGCAGTGCTAGAGATATGGGGGTCTACGGACAGCCCCAGCATTTT.

This clonotype was seen many times. This rearrangement joins TRBV6-2 or TRBV6-3 to TRBJ1-1; D not resolved. The V gene's germline CDR1 is MNHEY and CDR2 SVGEGT. V lost 1 base to trimming and J lost 4 bases, with 7 bases between them. The CDR3 runs 13 residues. CDR3 nucleotide sequence: TGTGCCAGCAGTTACTTGGGGAGCACTGAAGCTTTCTTT. This encodes CASSYLGSTEAFF.

The chain is built from TRBV29-1 and TRBJ1-3, with D unclear. V lost 8 bases and J lost 3, with 17 bases in between. CDR1 and CDR2 from the germline V gene are SQVTM and ANQGSEA. The CDR3 totals 14 residues. CDR3: CSQAGSSYGNTIYF. In nucleotides, the CDR3 is TGCAGCCAAGCGGGCAGCTCGTATGGAAACACCATATATTTT.

This clonotype was detected many times. This chain joins TRBV29-1 and TRBJ2-7; a possible D gene is TRBD2 (6 bases). V was cut by 6 bases and J by 2 bases, with 11 bases left in between. The CDR3 has 12 amino acids. Germline values: CDR1 SQVTM, CDR2 ANQGSEA. The CDR3 reads CSVTSGAYEQYF. CDR3 DNA sequence: TGCAGCGTGACCTCGGGAGCCTACGAGCAGTACTTC.

This clonotype was seen ten or more times. The chain employs TRBV7-9 and TRBJ1-6; 7 bases line up with TRBD1. This CDR3 contains 16 residues. Trimming removed 5 bases from V and 7 bases from J; junction bases left unmatched: 11. Per germline, CDR1 SEHNR and CDR2 FQNEAQ (reference sequence). CDR3 bases: TGTGCCAGCAGCCTAAAGTGGGGACAGCTCAATTCACCCCTCCACTTT. Its protein is CASSLKWGQLNSPLHF.

Comments on this clonotype: A read error may explain this, as a much larger clone is one base away. This chain uses TRBV15 with TRBJ2-5; D may be TRBD1 or TRBD2 (6 bases each). The CDR3 contains 16 residues. Deletions cut 0 bases from V and 0 bases from J, with 11 bases between. The germline CDR1 and CDR2 sequences are LNHNV and YYDKDF (reference sequence). The CDR3: CATSRDPGADQETQYF. CDR3 bases: TGTGCCACCAGCAGAGATCCGGGGGCGGACCAAGAGACCCAGTACTTC.

The chain recombines TRBV28 with TRBJ2-2; 9 bases match TRBD2. CDR1 and CDR2 (germline): MDHEN, SYDVKM. The CDR3 length is 15 residues. The junction had 9 bases not matched to a gene; V was cut back by 8 bases and J by 5 bases. CDR3 DNA sequence: TGTGCCAGCGGGAAACTAGCGGGTAATACCGGGGAGCTGTTTTTT. It is translated as CASGKLAGNTGELFF.

The DNA for the CDR3 is TGTGCCAGCAGCTTAATCGGACAGCAAATCTCTGGGGCCAACGTCCTGACTTTC. Translated: CASSLIGQQISGANVLTF. This sequence joins TRBV7-9 and TRBJ2-6, with a weak D call TRBD1 (6 bases). V was clipped by 2 bases and J by 0 bases, with 14 bases between them. Per germline, CDR1 SEHNR and CDR2 FQNEAQ (reference sequence). CDR3 size: 18 residues.

The table lists this clonotype with many counts. The J gene is TRBJ1-1, the V gene TRBV19; D remains unclear. Per the germline V gene, CDR1 is LNHDA and CDR2 is SQIVND (reference sequence). The CDR3 loop spans 15 amino acids. Trimming cost V 6 bases and J 1 base, with 15 bases left between them. CDR3 nucleotide sequence: TGTGCCAGTAGCTCGTCATCCCTTGGGAACACTGAAGCTTTCTTT. Protein product: CASSSSSLGNTEAFF.

In its sample, this clonotype was seen a few times. The chain couples TRBV5-1 to TRBJ1-1; no firm D call. CDR1 and CDR2 from the germline V gene are SGHRS and YFSETQ. The CDR3 covers 14 residues. V lost 4 bases and J lost 2, with 12 bases in between. The CDR3 bases are TGCGCCAGCAGCGCACAGTTCCACAACACTGAAGCTTTCTTT. Translated: CASSAQFHNTEAFF.

The rearrangement uses TRBV29-1 and TRBJ2-2; D tentatively fits TRBD1 or TRBD2 (6 bases each). Trimming stripped 7 bases from V and 3 bases from J, with 18 bases between. The CDR3 contains 15 residues. CDR1 and CDR2 (germline): SQVTM, ANQGSEA. DNA for the CDR3: TGCAGCGCCGAACGGGCGGGGACATACACCGGGGAGCTGTTTTTT. This codes for CSAERAGTYTGELFF.

Many counts were recorded for this clonotype. The V call is TRBV9, the J call TRBJ1-1, with a tentative D call TRBD1 (5 bases). Germline-derived CDR1 and CDR2 are SGDLS and YYNGEE. The CDR3 runs to 15 residues. Trimming stripped 4 bases from V and 0 bases from J, with 13 bases between. CDR3 nucleotide sequence: TGTGCCAGCAGCCCATGGGACGATGTGAACACTGAAGCTTTCTTT. This encodes CASSPWDDVNTEAFF.

This clonotype has only a few counts. The chain combines TRBV13 with TRBJ2-7; maybe TRBD1 (5 bases). The CDR3 has 14 amino acids. Germline values: CDR1 PRHDT, CDR2 FYEKMQ (reference sequence). V lost 6 bases to trimming and J lost 3 bases, with 15 bases between them. In DNA, the CDR3 is TGTGCCAGCAGTCCGATCGACAGCCGCTACGAGCAGTACTTC. Its translation: CASSPIDSRYEQYF.

In its sample, this clonotype was seen many times. The chain uses TRBV12-3 or TRBV12-4 and TRBJ2-2; tentatively, D is TRBD1 or TRBD2 (5 bases each). The CDR3 sequence is 13 residues long. The V end lost 6 bases, the J end lost 6 bases, and 11 bases lay between the germline ends. This CDR3 reads CASSLSGPGELFF. CDR3 coding DNA: TGTGCCAGCAGCTTATCGGGGCCCGGGGAGCTGTTTTTT.

This clonotype was counted at least ten times. The chain carries TRBV5-5 and TRBJ2-5; D gene ambiguous. The CDR3 runs to 15 residues. Germline assignment: CDR1 SGHKS and CDR2 YYEKEE (reference sequence). Trimming cost V 0 bases and J 1 base, with 10 bases left between them. This CDR3 is CASSLDAVAQETQYF. Written as DNA, the CDR3 is TGTGCCAGCAGCTTGGACGCTGTGGCCCAAGAGACCCAGTACTTC.

This clonotype was recorded many times. CDR3 sequence: CSVFQGTGELFF. CDR3 bases: TGCAGCGTTTTCCAGGGGACCGGGGAGCTGTTTTTT. V gene TRBV29-1 combines with J gene TRBJ2-2, with a weak D call TRBD1 (6 bases). V was trimmed by 5 bases and J by 5 bases, leaving 9 bases between them. CDR1 and CDR2 from the germline V gene are SQVTM and ANQGSEA. The CDR3 totals 12 residues.

This clonotype has just a few counts. The chain employs TRBV2 and TRBJ1-5, with a possible D match to TRBD1 (6 bases). Trimming stripped 2 bases from V and 3 bases from J, with 11 bases between. The germline CDR1 and CDR2 sequences are SNHLY and FYNNEI. This CDR3 spans 15 amino acids. CDR3 coding DNA: TGTGCCAGCAGTGAAACAGGGAGCGTCAATCAGCCCCAGCATTTT. Translated: CASSETGSVNQPQHF.

This clonotype was found many times. The rearrangement uses TRBV10-3 and TRBJ1-1, with TRBD1 as a possible D gene (6 bases). The V gene's germline CDR1 is ENHRY and CDR2 SYGVKD. The V end was cut by 10 bases, the J end by 4 bases, with 19 bases between. The CDR3 extends over 14 amino acids. The CDR3, as DNA: TGTGCCAGCGGGGATCGGGGGCGAAGCACTGAAGCTTTCTTT. Its protein is CASGDRGRSTEAFF.